What follows is one T cell receptor beta chain and its context. Its antigen is currently unknown. With 60 Vbeta and 13 Jbeta primers, the PCR was carried out. Sequencing used immunoSEQ multiplex PCR; TCRdb keeps in-frame clones, though not all of them. The table lists 120,000 or so clones, more than 75% of them singletons. These data come from a study of cytomegalovirus exposure and HLA in healthy donors. General study points: Later analysis identified around 15,000 TCR beta sequences associated with HLA alleles, using a false discovery rate threshold of 0.05.

Trimming took 5 bases from V and 7 from J; bases not matched to a gene: 9. The V gene's germline CDR1 is SGHVS and CDR2 FNYEAQ. The CDR3 covers 17 residues. The sequence was collected from a man aged 18 to 30 in good health and CMV-seronegative. The chain couples TRBV7-6 to TRBJ2-2; 14 bases fit TRBD2. The sample comprised PBMCs. CDR3 protein: CASSLGLAGGGGGELFF. The CDR3 coding sequence is TGTGCCAGCAGCCTCGGACTAGCGGGGGGCGGTGGCGGGGAGCTGTTTTTT.